These T cell receptor beta chains were read from a single sample in a study of blood T cell repertoires in COVID-19. Measured with immunoSEQ multiplex PCR; TCRdb has only the in-frame clones, and not every one. The data contain about 150,000 clones, 70% to 90% of them singletons. The source material was peripheral blood. These receptors were taken from a woman aged 45-59 years with acute or convalescent COVID-19. Both conserved end residues are part of each CDR3. The order of the fields is J gene, clone size, D gene, V gene, CDR3 DNA, CDR3 protein. A D gene is named only where the DNA matches it firmly. A row's size may be missing; if present it is once, few, many or a size class.

j_gene: TRBJ2-1
abundance: NA
d_gene: TRBD1
v_gene: TRBV9
CDR3nt: TGTGCCAGCAGCGCAGAAGACAGGGGACCCACTTACAATGAGCAGTTCTTC
CDR3aa: CASSAEDRGPTYNEQFF

j_gene: TRBJ1-1
abundance: few
d_gene: NA
v_gene: TRBV3-1/TRBV3-2
CDR3nt: TGTGCCAGCAGCCAACAGGACAGAAACACTGAAGCTTTCTTT
CDR3aa: CASSQQDRNTEAFF

j_gene: TRBJ1-1
abundance: NA
d_gene: TRBD1
v_gene: TRBV2
CDR3nt: TGTGCCAGCGACCTACAGGGGGTAGGCACTGAAGCTTTCTTT
CDR3aa: CASDLQGVGTEAFF

j_gene: TRBJ2-2
abundance: few
d_gene: TRBD2
v_gene: TRBV7-6
CDR3nt: TGTGCCAGCAGTCAAGCGGGGGCGGACACCGGGGAGCTGTTTTTT
CDR3aa: CASSQAGADTGELFF

j_gene: TRBJ1-2
abundance: NA
d_gene: NA
v_gene: TRBV19
CDR3nt: TGTGCCAGTAGTATTCCTCAGCGTTCGGCCCAGGGCTATGGCTACACCTTC
CDR3aa: CASSIPQRSAQGYGYTF

j_gene: TRBJ1-2
abundance: NA
d_gene: TRBD1
v_gene: TRBV7-2
CDR3nt: TGTGCCAGCAGCTACGGGGGGACAGGTGGGTCGACTGGCTACACCTTC
CDR3aa: CASSYGGTGGSTGYTF

j_gene: TRBJ1-1
abundance: NA
d_gene: NA
v_gene: TRBV28
CDR3nt: TGTGCCAGCATCCCCTGGGGGGTCGGAGGCACTGAAGCTTTCTTT
CDR3aa: CASIPWGVGGTEAFF

j_gene: TRBJ2-5
abundance: few
d_gene: NA
v_gene: TRBV9
CDR3nt: TGTGCCAGCAGCGTAGATACGGGATTAGAGACCCAGTACTTC
CDR3aa: CASSVDTGLETQYF

j_gene: TRBJ2-3
abundance: NA
d_gene: NA
v_gene: TRBV11-2
CDR3nt: TGTGCCAGCAGCTTAGGAAAGCTCGATACGCAGTATTTT
CDR3aa: CASSLGKLDTQYF

j_gene: TRBJ2-1
abundance: few
d_gene: NA
v_gene: TRBV18
CDR3nt: TGTGCCAGCTCACCGAGCCCGGTGGGGCAGGATGCAAACAATGAGCAGTTCTTC
CDR3aa: CASSPSPVGQDANNEQFF

j_gene: TRBJ2-1
abundance: NA
d_gene: TRBD2
v_gene: TRBV7-3
CDR3nt: TGTGCCAGCAGCTGGACTAGCGGGGGGGCGAATGAGCAGTTCTTC
CDR3aa: CASSWTSGGANEQFF

j_gene: TRBJ1-1
abundance: NA
d_gene: NA
v_gene: TRBV9
CDR3nt: TGTGCCAGCAGCCTGGGACAGAACACTGAAGCTTTCTTT
CDR3aa: CASSLGQNTEAFF

j_gene: TRBJ2-7
abundance: NA
d_gene: TRBD1
v_gene: TRBV19
CDR3nt: TGTGCCAGTAGTATGAACAGGGGGACGTTTTTAGGCGAGCAGTACTTC
CDR3aa: CASSMNRGTFLGEQYF

j_gene: TRBJ1-1
abundance: few
d_gene: NA
v_gene: TRBV5-1
CDR3nt: TGCGCCAGCAGCTTGCGAAGAGGATTTGTGGGCACTGAAGCTTTCTTT
CDR3aa: CASSLRRGFVGTEAFF

j_gene: TRBJ1-3
abundance: NA
d_gene: NA
v_gene: TRBV12-3/TRBV12-4
CDR3nt: TGTGCCAGCGGGAGTTTCTCTGGAAACACCATATATTTT
CDR3aa: CASGSFSGNTIYF

j_gene: TRBJ2-1
abundance: NA
d_gene: NA
v_gene: TRBV7-9
CDR3nt: TGTGCCAGCAGCTTGGAGGGGAGTTATGAGCAGTTCTTC
CDR3aa: CASSLEGSYEQFF

j_gene: TRBJ2-1
abundance: NA
d_gene: NA
v_gene: TRBV7-3
CDR3nt: TGTGCCAGCAGCTCCGGACAGTACAATGAGCAGTTCTTC
CDR3aa: CASSSGQYNEQFF

j_gene: TRBJ2-7
abundance: few
d_gene: TRBD1
v_gene: TRBV19
CDR3nt: TGTGCCAGTAGTATCCGGGACAGGGGGGCCTACGAGCAGTACTTC
CDR3aa: CASSIRDRGAYEQYF

j_gene: TRBJ2-2
abundance: NA
d_gene: NA
v_gene: TRBV18
CDR3nt: TGTGCCAGCTCAACAGGACGTGTGGGTCCAACGGACACCGGGGAGCTGTTTTTT
CDR3aa: CASSTGRVGPTDTGELFF

j_gene: TRBJ2-7
abundance: NA
d_gene: TRBD1
v_gene: TRBV27
CDR3nt: TGTGCCAGCAGCCCCTCCCGGTCAGGGGGCGGCGAGCAGTACTTC
CDR3aa: CASSPSRSGGGEQYF

j_gene: TRBJ2-7
abundance: NA
d_gene: TRBD1
v_gene: TRBV5-4
CDR3nt: TGTGCCAGCAGCGGCGGTGGGGACAGGGGGTCCTACGAGCAGTACTTC
CDR3aa: CASSGGGDRGSYEQYF

j_gene: TRBJ2-7
abundance: NA
d_gene: NA
v_gene: TRBV19
CDR3nt: TGTGCCAGTACTACCACAGATACCTACGAGCAGTACTTC
CDR3aa: CASTTTDTYEQYF

j_gene: TRBJ2-5
abundance: NA
d_gene: NA
v_gene: TRBV28
CDR3nt: TGTGCCAGCATCGACAGAAGGAGAGAGACCCAGTACTTC
CDR3aa: CASIDRRRETQYF

j_gene: TRBJ1-6
abundance: NA
d_gene: NA
v_gene: TRBV4-2
CDR3nt: TGTGCCAGCAGCGAAAGTGACTCAACAGCGGCACCCCTCCACTTT
CDR3aa: CASSESDSTAAPLHF

j_gene: TRBJ2-1
abundance: NA
d_gene: NA
v_gene: TRBV5-1
CDR3nt: TGCGCCAGCAGCTTGACTCTGCCTCGCGGGGGCGCCTACAATGAGCAGTTCTTC
CDR3aa: CASSLTLPRGGAYNEQFF

j_gene: TRBJ2-7
abundance: NA
d_gene: NA
v_gene: TRBV20-1
CDR3nt: TGCAGTGGTATTAGCGTCAACGAGCAGTACTTC
CDR3aa: CSGISVNEQYF

j_gene: TRBJ2-1
abundance: NA
d_gene: NA
v_gene: TRBV7-3
CDR3nt: TGTGCCAGCAGCCAGATAGAGGCTCATAAGAATGAGCAGTTCTTC
CDR3aa: CASSQIEAHKNEQFF

j_gene: TRBJ2-1
abundance: NA
d_gene: TRBD2
v_gene: TRBV29-1
CDR3nt: TGCAGCGTTGAAGGGGATTCTAGCGGGGGGGCGGACAATGAGCAGTTCTTC
CDR3aa: CSVEGDSSGGADNEQFF

j_gene: TRBJ1-2
abundance: NA
d_gene: TRBD1
v_gene: TRBV29-1
CDR3nt: TGCAGCGCCGGACAGGGCGGGTATGGCTACACCTTC
CDR3aa: CSAGQGGYGYTF

j_gene: TRBJ1-5
abundance: NA
d_gene: NA
v_gene: TRBV29-1
CDR3nt: TGCAGCGTTCTAATGAATAGCAATCAGCCCCAGCATTTT
CDR3aa: CSVLMNSNQPQHF

j_gene: TRBJ2-1
abundance: NA
d_gene: NA
v_gene: TRBV2
CDR3nt: TGTGCCAGCAGTGAAAGAGGCGGTGAGCAGTTCTTC
CDR3aa: CASSERGGEQFF

j_gene: TRBJ1-4
abundance: NA
d_gene: NA
v_gene: TRBV6-1
CDR3nt: TGTGCCAGCAGTGCCCGCAGGGGCGTAACTAATGAAAAACTGTTTTTT
CDR3aa: CASSARRGVTNEKLFF

j_gene: TRBJ1-3
abundance: NA
d_gene: NA
v_gene: TRBV5-6
CDR3nt: TGTGCCAGCAGCTCTTTGGTGGCAGGCGGAAACACCATATATTTT
CDR3aa: CASSSLVAGGNTIYF

j_gene: TRBJ1-2
abundance: NA
d_gene: NA
v_gene: TRBV19
CDR3nt: TGTGCCAGTACCACGGACAGCCACTTCACCTATGGCTACACCTTC
CDR3aa: CASTTDSHFTYGYTF

j_gene: TRBJ1-4
abundance: once
d_gene: NA
v_gene: TRBV7-6
CDR3nt: TGTGCCAGCAGCCGGGATATCGGTAATGAAAAACTGTTTTTT
CDR3aa: CASSRDIGNEKLFF

j_gene: TRBJ1-5
abundance: few
d_gene: TRBD1
v_gene: TRBV28
CDR3nt: TGTGCCAGCAGTTTATTGATCGGACAGGGGACGGAGGCCCAGCATTTT
CDR3aa: CASSLLIGQGTEAQHF

j_gene: TRBJ1-5
abundance: once
d_gene: NA
v_gene: TRBV3-1/TRBV3-2
CDR3nt: TGTGCCAGCAGCCAAGATCACGGGAATCAGCCCCAGCATTTT
CDR3aa: CASSQDHGNQPQHF

j_gene: TRBJ1-2
abundance: NA
d_gene: TRBD1
v_gene: TRBV4-2
CDR3nt: TGTGCCAGCAGCCGGTCAGTTGAGACAGGGATCTATGGCTACACCTTC
CDR3aa: CASSRSVETGIYGYTF

j_gene: TRBJ2-3
abundance: NA
d_gene: TRBD2
v_gene: TRBV4-3
CDR3nt: TGCGCCAGCAGCCAAGGACCCCCCGGGGGGGTAGCGGGAAACACAGATACGCAGTATTTT
CDR3aa: CASSQGPPGGVAGNTDTQYF

j_gene: TRBJ2-7
abundance: NA
d_gene: NA
v_gene: TRBV3-1/TRBV3-2
CDR3nt: TGTGCCAGCAGCCAATATCTCTACGAGCAGTACTTC
CDR3aa: CASSQYLYEQYF

j_gene: TRBJ1-5
abundance: NA
d_gene: NA
v_gene: TRBV6-5
CDR3nt: TGTGCCAGCTGTCGGGAGGGCAATCAGCCCCAGCATTTT
CDR3aa: CASCREGNQPQHF

j_gene: TRBJ2-6
abundance: NA
d_gene: NA
v_gene: TRBV6-4
CDR3nt: TGTGCCAGCAGTGACGTCGGGGAGTCTGGGGCCAACGTCCTGACTTTC
CDR3aa: CASSDVGESGANVLTF

j_gene: TRBJ2-1
abundance: NA
d_gene: NA
v_gene: TRBV24-1
CDR3nt: TGTGCCACCAGTGACCCCCGGCGGGACAGAGACTACAATGAGCAGTTCTTC
CDR3aa: CATSDPRRDRDYNEQFF

j_gene: TRBJ2-1
abundance: NA
d_gene: NA
v_gene: TRBV29-1
CDR3nt: TGCAGCGTTGTAGACAGGTTCGGTGGCTTCAATGAGCAGTTCTTC
CDR3aa: CSVVDRFGGFNEQFF

j_gene: TRBJ1-1
abundance: few
d_gene: NA
v_gene: TRBV12-5
CDR3nt: TGTGCTAGTGTCCCCCGGTCCCGGGGGGACACTGAAGCTTTCTTT
CDR3aa: CASVPRSRGDTEAFF

j_gene: TRBJ2-7
abundance: NA
d_gene: NA
v_gene: TRBV24-1
CDR3nt: TGTGCCACCAGTGATTCGGGACTCTCCTACGAGCAGTACTTC
CDR3aa: CATSDSGLSYEQYF

j_gene: TRBJ1-1
abundance: NA
d_gene: NA
v_gene: TRBV3-1/TRBV3-2
CDR3nt: TGTGCCAGCAGCCAGACAGACACTGAAGCTTTCTTT
CDR3aa: CASSQTDTEAFF

j_gene: TRBJ1-2
abundance: NA
d_gene: TRBD1
v_gene: TRBV29-1
CDR3nt: TGCAGCATCCCTGGGACAGGGGGCGCTTTGTCTGGCTACACCTTC
CDR3aa: CSIPGTGGALSGYTF

j_gene: TRBJ1-1
abundance: few
d_gene: TRBD1
v_gene: TRBV6-2/TRBV6-3
CDR3nt: TGTGCCAGCAGTACTACAGGGGACACTGAAGCTTTCTTT
CDR3aa: CASSTTGDTEAFF

j_gene: TRBJ1-6
abundance: NA
d_gene: NA
v_gene: TRBV2
CDR3nt: TGTGCCAGCAGTGCTCGGGGGGACTATAATTCACCCCTCCACTTT
CDR3aa: CASSARGDYNSPLHF

j_gene: TRBJ2-3
abundance: NA
d_gene: TRBD2
v_gene: TRBV6-5
CDR3nt: TGTGCCAGCCGGGGACGGGGGGACACAGATACGCAGTATTTT
CDR3aa: CASRGRGDTDTQYF

j_gene: TRBJ2-3
abundance: NA
d_gene: NA
v_gene: TRBV4-1
CDR3nt: TGCGCCAGCAGCCAAGAGGCTCAGGGCGGAGATACGCAGTATTTT
CDR3aa: CASSQEAQGGDTQYF